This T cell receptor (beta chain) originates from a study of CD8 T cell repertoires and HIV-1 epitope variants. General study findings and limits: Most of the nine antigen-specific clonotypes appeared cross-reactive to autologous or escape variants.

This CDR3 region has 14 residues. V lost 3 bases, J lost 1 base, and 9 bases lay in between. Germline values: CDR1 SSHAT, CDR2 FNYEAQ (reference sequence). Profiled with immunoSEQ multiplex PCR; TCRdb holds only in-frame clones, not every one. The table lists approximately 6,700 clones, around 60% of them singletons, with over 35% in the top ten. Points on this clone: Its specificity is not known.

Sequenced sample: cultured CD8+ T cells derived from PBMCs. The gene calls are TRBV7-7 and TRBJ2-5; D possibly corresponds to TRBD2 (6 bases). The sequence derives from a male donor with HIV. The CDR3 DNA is TGTGCCAGCAGCTTTTCCGGGGGCCAAGAGACCCAGTACTTC. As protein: CASSFSGGQETQYF.